Below, one TCR beta chain is given with its context. These data come from a study of blood T cell repertoires in COVID-19. Study-wide background: The United States, Italy and Spain supplied acute and convalescent COVID-19 samples.

In the authors' methods: Reference gene primer amplification gave nucleated cell count estimates. The method was immunoSEQ multiplex PCR; TCRdb's version includes in-frame clones alone and lacks a portion of them. That table furnishes V, J and clone size, whereas the DNA furnished D and trimming. The sample has around 200,000 clones, around 85% seen once. The CDR3 length is 13 residues. From germline, CDR1 is SGDLS and CDR2 YYNGEE. Trimming left V 7 bases short and J 4 bases short, with 12 bases between. The TCR was taken from a man in his 60s with acute or convalescent COVID-19. Input material: peripheral blood. This sequence joins TRBV9 and TRBJ1-5; D unresolved. The CDR3 coding sequence is TGTGCCAGCGCCCGGGAGGAAAATCAGCCCCAGCATTTT. Translating it yields CASAREENQPQHF.